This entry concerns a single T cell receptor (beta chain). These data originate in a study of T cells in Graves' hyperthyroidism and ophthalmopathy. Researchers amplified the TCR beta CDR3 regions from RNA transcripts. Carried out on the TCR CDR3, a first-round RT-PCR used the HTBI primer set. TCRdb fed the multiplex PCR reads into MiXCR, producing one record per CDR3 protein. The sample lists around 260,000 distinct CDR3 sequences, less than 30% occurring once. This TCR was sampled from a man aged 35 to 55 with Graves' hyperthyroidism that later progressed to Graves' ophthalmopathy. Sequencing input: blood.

CDR3 nucleotides: TGTGCCAGCAGCGAACTACAGGGGAGCAATCAGCCCCAGCATTTT. Translating gives CASSELQGSNQPQHF. V gene TRBV6-1 combines with J gene TRBJ1-5; 7 bases align to TRBD1. CDR1 MNHNS and CDR2 SASEGT come from the germline V gene. V trimming: 6 bases; J trimming: 1 base; junction bases outside the gene matches: 6. The CDR3 covers 15 residues.